The text below deals with one T cell receptor beta chain. Its antigen is undetermined. Libraries were prepared by immunoSEQ multiplex PCR; TCRdb keeps only in-frame clonotypes and omits some of them. This sample has fewer than 1 million clones; 95% to 97% occur once, and the top ten carry around 0.21%. CD45RO-negative, CCR7-positively selected cells formed the naive CD8 fraction, excluding terminally differentiated effector memory CD45RA+ cells. Donation came from healthy HIV-negative adults that had no recent acute infections or vaccinations. This record belongs to a study of shared clonotypes between healthy human individuals. This CDR3 has 12 amino acids. From germline, CDR1 is SEHNR and CDR2 FQNEAQ (reference sequence). V dropped 4 bases and J dropped 6 bases, with 6 bases sitting between them. Study-wide findings and caveats: It was observed that around 5% of naive CD4 clonotypes were shared across a handful of donors. Sequencing depth was expected to influence donor clonotype sharing.

The chain joins TRBV7-9 to TRBJ2-2, with D uncertain. The TCR sequence derives from a man aged 25 to 45 in good health. The sequenced sample consisted of naive CD8+ T cells sorted from blood. The CDR3 is CASSSVAGELFF. The CDR3 nucleotides read TGTGCCAGCAGCTCCGTAGCCGGGGAGCTGTTTTTT. Using reference TRBV7-9 and TRBJ2-2 for the parts outside the CDR3, the full variable domain is DTGVSQNPRHKITKRGQNVTFRCDPISEHNRLYWYRQTLGQGPEFLTYFQNEAQLEKSRLLSDRFSAERPKGSFSTLEIQRTEQGDSAMYLCASSSVAGELFFGEGSRLTVL.